The next 27 T cell receptor beta chains were all read from a single sample in a study of shared clonotypes between healthy human individuals. The naive CD8 subset, CD45RO-negative cells positively selected for CCR7, excluded terminally differentiated effector memory CD45RA+ cells. Repertoires were generated with immunoSEQ multiplex PCR, while TCRdb's copy carries only in-frame clones and drops some. The repertoire has millions of clones, 85% to 95% of them found once; the top ten carry over 1.5%. Sequences were obtained from naive CD8+ T cells from PBMCs. The receptors were sampled from a man aged 18 to 35 in good health. Some clones in this sample may be carry-over from other donors' samples.

V usage is TRBV9 and J usage is TRBJ2-1, with no clear D. This CDR3 is 12 amino acids long. Per the germline V gene, CDR1 is SGDLS and CDR2 is YYNGEE. V was cut by 4 bases and J by 5 bases, with 7 bases left in between. The CDR3 sequence is CASSLQHNEQFF. The DNA of the CDR3 is TGTGCCAGCAGCCTTCAGCACAATGAGCAGTTCTTC.

The chain links TRBV7-2 to TRBJ2-1; no firm D call. The germline V gene has CDR1 SGHTA and CDR2 FQGNSA. V lost 1 base and J lost 12, with 19 bases in between. The CDR3 is 15 residues long. CDR3 residues: CASSLGWLVDLGQFF. The CDR3 nucleotides are TGTGCCAGCAGCTTAGGTTGGCTAGTCGATCTGGGGCAGTTCTTC.

The rearrangement links TRBV4-1 to TRBJ2-7; D gene unclear. The CDR3 totals 16 residues. CDR1 and CDR2 (germline): MGHRA, YSYEKL. Trimming pared 2 bases from V and 3 bases from J, leaving 17 bases between. CDR3 nucleotides: TGCGCCAGCAGCCAACGAACCCTCGGGCAGATCTACGAGCAGTACTTC. This sequence encodes CASSQRTLGQIYEQYF.

This chain uses TRBV5-6 with TRBJ2-3; 9 bases map to TRBD1. Germline-derived CDR1 and CDR2 are SGHDT and YYEEEE. Trimming at V came to 3 bases and at J to 3 bases, leaving 2 bases not matched to a gene. The CDR3 covers 14 residues. CDR3 protein: CASSYGQGTDTQYF. CDR3 coding DNA: TGTGCCAGCAGCTACGGACAGGGGACAGATACGCAGTATTTT.

The V and J genes are TRBV10-3 and TRBJ2-3; 8 bases fit TRBD2. V shed 5 bases and J 3 bases; nucleotides not matched to a gene: 4. Germline CDR1 and CDR2: ENHRY and SYGVKD. This CDR3 has 14 amino acids. CDR3 nucleotide sequence: TGTGCCATCAGTTTGAGCGGGAGTACAGATACGCAGTATTTT. Amino acids: CAISLSGSTDTQYF.

This chain links TRBV9 with TRBJ2-3, with TRBD1 matching 9 bases. The CDR3 totals 16 residues. Losses at the gene ends were 0 bases for V and 4 bases for J; bases not matched to a gene: 6. Germline values: CDR1 SGDLS, CDR2 YYNGEE. CDR3 region: CASSVVGTGTPDTQYF. In DNA, the CDR3 is TGTGCCAGCAGCGTAGTGGGGACAGGGACGCCAGATACGCAGTATTTT.

CDR3 sequence (DNA): TGTGCCAGCAGCTTTGGACTAGAAGCTTACGAGCAGTACTTC. Amino acids: CASSFGLEAYEQYF. The chain joins TRBV11-2 to TRBJ2-7; 7 bases line up with TRBD2. Germline V gene lookup returns CDR1 SGHAT and CDR2 FQNNGV. The length of the CDR3 is 14 residues. Germline trimming cut 3 bases from V and 4 bases from J; bases unmatched to any gene: 6.

The rearrangement uses TRBV9 and TRBJ2-7; the D gene is possibly TRBD1 (5 bases). Germline CDR1 SGDLS, CDR2 YYNGEE. CDR3 length equals 16 residues. Trimming left V 4 bases short and J 4 bases short, with 21 bases between. This chain's CDR3 is CASSTRQRSLPYEQYF. CDR3 DNA: TGTGCCAGCAGCACCCGACAGCGATCCTTACCTTACGAGCAGTACTTC.

The chain combines TRBV2 with TRBJ2-7; no clear D gene. V was clipped by 2 bases and J by 0 bases, with 14 bases between them. This CDR3 region has 16 residues. In germline, CDR1 is SNHLY, CDR2 FYNNEI. The CDR3 here is CASSERAPGISYEQYF. The DNA for the CDR3 is TGTGCCAGCAGTGAAAGGGCCCCAGGCATCTCCTACGAGCAGTACTTC.

This rearrangement joins TRBV19 to TRBJ2-2, with D uncertain. V was pared by 5 bases and J by 1 base, with 14 bases between. The germline V gene has CDR1 LNHDA and CDR2 SQIVND (reference sequence). This CDR3 contains 16 residues. The CDR3 DNA is TGTGCCAGTAGTCCTATATGGGGTTTGAACACCGGGGAGCTGTTTTTT. This gives the protein CASSPIWGLNTGELFF.

CDR3 in DNA: TGTGCCAGCAGTTTAATGGGGACAGGGGCCGGGGAGCTGTTTTTT. It codes for CASSLMGTGAGELFF. The chain links TRBV27 to TRBJ2-2; 10 nucleotides match TRBD1. The CDR3 is 15 amino acids. CDR1 is MNHEY, CDR2 SMNVEV, per germline (reference sequence). V trimming: 2 bases; J trimming: 6 bases; junction bases outside the gene matches: 3.

The rearrangement uses TRBV5-3 and TRBJ1-1, with a tentative D call TRBD1 (6 bases). TRBV5-3 is designated an ORF whose function remains uncertain. V lost 2 bases and J 1 base, leaving 18 bases between the germline ends. This CDR3 region has 17 residues. The CDR3 DNA reads TGTGCCAGAAGCTTTGGTTATCGCGCAGGGGCGAACACTGAAGCTTTCTTT. This codes for CARSFGYRAGANTEAFF.

The chain has TRBV4-1 and TRBJ2-7; a weak D match, TRBD1 (5 bases). The CDR3 length is 15 residues. Between the trimmed V and J ends, which lost 1 base and 2 bases, there was a span of 12 bases. The germline CDR1 and CDR2 sequences are MGHRA and YSYEKL. Here the CDR3 reads CASSQVTGHPYEQYF. The CDR3 DNA is TGCGCCAGCAGCCAAGTAACAGGCCACCCCTACGAGCAGTACTTC.

The CDR3: CASSQDTYWEQYF. Here the CDR3 DNA reads TGTGCCAGCAGCCAAGATACATATTGGGAGCAGTACTTC. The chain combines TRBV14 with TRBJ2-7; no definite D call. The ends were cut back, 0 bases at V and 7 bases at J, with 10 bases in the middle. Germline CDR1 reads SGHDN; CDR2 reads FVKESK. This CDR3 spans 13 amino acids. The entire variable domain, with the rest obtained from reference TRBV14 and TRBJ2-7, is as follows: EAGVTQFPSHSVIEKGQTVTLRCDPISGHDNLYWYRRVMGKEIKFLLHFVKESKQDESGMPNNRFLAERTGGTYSTLKVQPAELEDSGVYFCASSQDTYWEQYFGPGTRLTVT.

This clone showed up just once. The sample holds other DNA sequences that translate to the same CDR3. The J gene is TRBJ1-2, the V gene TRBV5-1, with D perhaps matching TRBD1 (6 bases). Germline V CDR1 and CDR2: SGHRS, YFSETQ. The CDR3 is 13 amino acids. The ends were cut back, 3 bases at V and 8 bases at J, with 14 bases in the middle. The CDR3 loop reads CASSSRGAEGYTF. The CDR3 coding sequence is TGCGCCAGCAGCTCTCGGGGGGCTGAGGGCTACACCTTC. The whole variable domain, filled in from reference TRBV5-1 and TRBJ1-2, reads KAGVTQTPRYLIKTRGQQVTLSCSPISGHRSVSWYQQTPGQGLQFLFEYFSETQRNKGNFPGRFSGRQFSNSRSEMNVSTLELGDSALYLCASSSRGAEGYTFGSGTRLTVV.

V and J are TRBV9 and TRBJ1-2, with unresolved D. Germline V gene lookup returns CDR1 SGDLS and CDR2 YYNGEE. The CDR3 is 13 amino acids. Trimming removed 0 bases at V and 0 bases at J, with 3 bases between. The CDR3, as DNA: TGTGCCAGCAGCGTAGGACCTAACTATGGCTACACCTTC. It specifies CASSVGPNYGYTF.

The V call is TRBV27, the J call TRBJ2-1, with 10 positions matching TRBD2. Germline CDR1 is MNHEY and CDR2 is SMNVEV (reference sequence). The CDR3 totals 15 residues. With V trimmed by 7 bases and J by 4 bases, 7 bases remained unmatched. The CDR3 loop is CASTQLAGSYNEQFF. Here the CDR3 DNA reads TGTGCCAGCACCCAACTAGCGGGAAGTTACAATGAGCAGTTCTTC.

This chain joins TRBV29-1 and TRBJ2-1, with D possibly being TRBD2 (6 bases). V dropped 6 bases and J dropped 6 bases, with 15 bases sitting between them. The CDR3 extends over 13 amino acids. Germline CDR1 is SQVTM and CDR2 is ANQGSEA. CDR3 coding DNA: TGCAGCGTGATACCCGGGAGTTTCAATGAGCAGTTCTTC. Residues: CSVIPGSFNEQFF.

This clone appeared a single time. The chain couples TRBV14 to TRBJ1-2; D ambiguous. The germline CDR1 and CDR2 sequences are SGHDN and FVKESK. The V end was cut by 0 bases, the J end by 4 bases, with 9 bases between. The CDR3 consists of 14 residues. This CDR3 reads CASSQDSGIYGYTF. The DNA of the CDR3 is TGTGCCAGCAGCCAAGATAGCGGTATCTATGGCTACACCTTC.

On this clone itself: The same CDR3 arises from other DNA sequences in this sample as well. The CDR3 is CASSLSGRGTGELFF. The CDR3, as DNA: TGTGCCAGCAGCTTGAGCGGGAGAGGCACCGGGGAGCTGTTTTTT. This chain uses TRBV7-3 with TRBJ2-2; 8 positions match TRBD2. The CDR3 extends over 15 amino acids. Germline V gives CDR1 SGHTA, CDR2 FQGTGA. V dropped 3 bases and J dropped 4; count of bases not matched to a gene: 4.

The chain joins TRBV7-9 to TRBJ2-7; a possible D gene is TRBD2 (6 bases). Germline values: CDR1 SEHNR, CDR2 FQNEAQ (reference sequence). The CDR3 has 14 residues. V was shortened by 4 bases and J by 2 bases, with 12 bases between the two germline ends. CDR3 sequence: CASSSGRAAYEQYF. In DNA, the CDR3 is TGTGCCAGCAGCTCCGGGAGAGCGGCCTACGAGCAGTACTTC.

The V gene is TRBV6-5, the J gene TRBJ1-1; D call uncertain. Per the germline V gene, CDR1 is MNHEY and CDR2 is SVGAGI. The ends were cut back, 0 bases at V and 6 bases at J, with 11 bases in the middle. The CDR3 spans 14 residues. The CDR3 bases are TGTGCCAGCAGTTACTCTTCTCTCGCAGCTGAAGCTTTCTTT. As protein: CASSYSSLAAEAFF.

V gene TRBV19 combines with J gene TRBJ2-7; a weak D match, TRBD1 (5 bases). The length of the CDR3 is 15 residues. Per germline, CDR1 LNHDA and CDR2 SQIVND (reference sequence). V was shortened by 5 bases and J by 2 bases, with 16 bases between the two germline ends. The CDR3 region is CASSPAQGLAYEQYF. The CDR3 region has the DNA TGTGCCAGTAGTCCTGCCCAGGGATTAGCCTACGAGCAGTACTTC.

This rearrangement joins TRBV29-1 to TRBJ2-5; D remains unclear. The CDR3 is 13 residues long. Trimming cost V 0 bases and J 3 bases, with 8 bases left between them. Looked up from germline, CDR1 is SQVTM and CDR2 is ANQGSEA. The CDR3 is CSVEDDGEETQYF. Here the CDR3 DNA reads TGCAGCGTTGAAGATGATGGGGAAGAGACCCAGTACTTC. The variable domain in full, completed from reference TRBV29-1 and TRBJ2-5, reads SAVISQKPSRDICQRGTSLTIQCQVDSQVTMMFWYRQQPGQSLTLIATANQGSEATYESGFVIDKFPISRPNLTFSTLTVSNMSPEDSSIYLCSVEDDGEETQYFGPGTRLLVL.

This rearrangement joins TRBV5-1 to TRBJ1-4; weak D call: TRBD1 (6 bases). There are 16 residues in the CDR3. Germline assignment: CDR1 SGHRS and CDR2 YFSETQ. The V gene lost 0 bases and the J gene lost 7 bases, with 16 bases spanning the gap. The CDR3 protein is CASSLEQGSWGEKLFF. CDR3 nucleotide sequence: TGCGCCAGCAGCTTGGAACAGGGATCCTGGGGTGAAAAACTGTTTTTT. The whole variable domain, filled in from reference TRBV5-1 and TRBJ1-4, reads KAGVTQTPRYLIKTRGQQVTLSCSPISGHRSVSWYQQTPGQGLQFLFEYFSETQRNKGNFPGRFSGRQFSNSRSEMNVSTLELGDSALYLCASSLEQGSWGEKLFFGSGTQLSVL.

This rearrangement joins TRBV12-2 to TRBJ1-1; TRBD1, the D gene given by the table, was not confirmed from the DNA. TRBV12-2 is flagged as a pseudogene. The CDR3 length is 15 residues. This chain's CDR3 is CASRRRGLRGREAFF. The DNA for the CDR3 is TGTGCAAGTCGCCGCCGAGGTTTGAGGGGGCGCGAAGCTTTCTTT.

This clone came up once. The chain uses TRBV27 and TRBJ2-1, with D perhaps TRBD2 (5 bases). In germline, CDR1 is MNHEY, CDR2 SMNVEV (reference sequence). The V end lost 2 bases, the J end lost 7 bases, and 18 bases lay between the germline ends. The CDR3 loop spans 16 amino acids. The CDR3 is CASSLNPGSLVNEQFF. Written as DNA, the CDR3 is TGTGCCAGCAGTTTAAATCCGGGATCCTTGGTAAATGAGCAGTTCTTC.